The 12 T cell receptor beta chains in this list originate from one sample, sequenced in a study of blood T cell repertoires in COVID-19. Assay: immunoSEQ multiplex PCR; the TCRdb copy retains only in-frame clones and omits some. The sample carries some 93,000 clones, about four fifths recorded once. The sample consisted of peripheral blood. All receptors come from a human donor in a cohort sampled during active COVID-19.

The chain is built from TRBV4-1 and TRBJ1-5; the D gene is possibly TRBD1 (5 bases). Trimming removed 2 bases from V and 0 bases from J, with 17 bases in between. Germline V CDR1 and CDR2: MGHRA, YSYEKL. This CDR3 has 18 residues. The CDR3 loop is CASSQNPPTVDSNQPQHF. CDR3 sequence (DNA): TGCGCCAGCAGCCAAAATCCGCCGACAGTTGATAGCAATCAGCCCCAGCATTTT.

This clone occurred a few times. This chain's CDR3 is CASSFRNYEQYF. The CDR3 DNA reads as TGTGCCAGCAGTTTCAGGAACTACGAGCAGTACTTC. V and J are TRBV12-3 or TRBV12-4 and TRBJ2-7; D unresolved. V lost 3 bases and J lost 3, with 6 bases in between. This CDR3 spans 12 amino acids.

This CDR3 is CASSPFPRAGIYNEQFF. CDR3 coding DNA: TGTGCCAGCAGCCCCTTCCCCCGAGCGGGAATCTACAATGAGCAGTTCTTC. This sequence joins TRBV7-2 and TRBJ2-1; 7 positions agree with TRBD2. Unmatched junction bases numbered 13, after V lost 5 bases and J lost 3 bases. This CDR3 is built from 17 residues. The V gene's germline CDR1 is SGHTA and CDR2 FQGNSA.

The V call is TRBV10-2, the J call TRBJ2-5; 13 bases map to TRBD2. Trimming cost V 6 bases and J 2 bases; bases outside gene matches: 9. Germline V lookup: CDR1 WSHSY, CDR2 SAAADI. The CDR3 totals 17 residues. CDR3 sequence: CASSKGLAGVGQETQYF. Written as DNA, the CDR3 is TGCGCCAGCAGCAAAGGACTAGCGGGAGTAGGACAAGAGACCCAGTACTTC.

The gene calls are TRBV20-1 and TRBJ2-7, with D possibly TRBD2 on 6 matching bases. Germline-derived CDR1 and CDR2 are DFQATT and SNEGSKA (reference sequence). The V gene lost 3 bases and the J gene lost 7 bases, with 16 bases spanning the gap. The CDR3 extends over 13 amino acids. The DNA of the CDR3 is TGCAGTGCTAGTGCCGGGGGTAAGGTGGAGCAGTACTTC. Encoded protein: CSASAGGKVEQYF.

The rearrangement uses TRBV2 and TRBJ2-1, with 9 positions matching TRBD2. This CDR3 region has 16 residues. Germline lookup yields CDR1 SNHLY and CDR2 FYNNEI. After removal of 1 base from V and 4 bases from J, the junction contained 5 bases not matched to a gene. CDR3 region: CASSEGREGQYNEQFF. The CDR3 DNA reads as TGTGCCAGCAGTGAAGGGCGGGAGGGCCAGTACAATGAGCAGTTCTTC. Full variable domain (outside the CDR3, taken from reference TRBV2 and TRBJ2-1): EPEVTQTPSHQVTQMGQEVILRCVPISNHLYFYWYRQILGQKVEFLVSFYNNEISEKSEIFDDQFSVERPDGSNFTLKIRSTKLEDSAMYFCASSEGREGQYNEQFFGPGTRLTVL.

The V call is TRBV5-1, the J call TRBJ2-2, with 10 bases identical to TRBD1. The CDR3 covers 14 residues. Germline CDR1 and CDR2: SGHRS and YFSETQ. Trimming at V came to 6 bases and at J to 5 bases, leaving 4 bases not matched to a gene. CDR3 DNA sequence: TGCGCCAGCACCTCGGGACAGGGGACCGGGGAGCTGTTTTTT. Its translation: CASTSGQGTGELFF.

The J gene is TRBJ2-7, the V gene TRBV14; D ambiguous. The CDR3 runs 13 residues. Germline V gene data show CDR1 as SGHDN and CDR2 as FVKESK. V lost 1 base and J lost 2, with 6 bases in between. CDR3 protein: CASSQAVTYEQYF. In DNA, the CDR3 is TGTGCCAGCAGCCAAGCGGTAACCTACGAGCAGTACTTC.

This clone was recorded a few times. The rearrangement links TRBV7-6 to TRBJ2-7; D is possibly TRBD1 (6 bases). V was shortened by 5 bases and J by 5 bases, with 16 bases between the two germline ends. This CDR3 region has 14 residues. Germline V gene data show CDR1 as SGHVS and CDR2 as FNYEAQ. The CDR3: CASSRVQGSHEQYF. CDR3 bases: TGTGCCAGCAGCAGGGTACAGGGTTCACACGAGCAGTACTTC. The full variable domain, rest sourced from reference TRBV7-6 and TRBJ2-7, is GAGVSQSPRYKVTKRGQDVALRCDPISGHVSLYWYRQALGQGPEFLTYFNYEAQQDKSGLPNDRFSAERPEGSISTLTIQRTEQRDSAMYRCASSRVQGSHEQYFGPGTRLTVT.

The chain employs TRBV20-1 and TRBJ2-5, with a possible D match to TRBD2 (6 bases). The length of the CDR3 is 14 residues. Germline V lookup: CDR1 DFQATT, CDR2 SNEGSKA (reference sequence). V was cut by 3 bases and J by 0 bases, with 11 bases left in between. CDR3 in DNA: TGCAGTGCTAGTGGGCGGGAAAACCAAGAGACCCAGTACTTC. As protein: CSASGRENQETQYF.

The V call is TRBV11-3, the J call TRBJ2-2; 11 bases are a match to TRBD2. Germline CDR1 reads SGHNT; CDR2 reads YENEEA. The junction had 12 bases not matched to a gene; V was cut back by 6 bases and J by 0 bases. This CDR3 region has 19 residues. CDR3 sequence reads: CASSPPWASGRTNTGELFF. The CDR3 DNA sequence: TGTGCCAGCAGTCCTCCCTGGGCTAGCGGGAGGACGAACACCGGGGAGCTGTTTTTT.

This clone was seen more than once but under ten times. The chain carries TRBV4-2 and TRBJ1-6, with TRBD1 matching 7 bases. The CDR3 runs 19 residues. Germline CDR1 reads LGHNA; CDR2 reads YNFKEQ. Trimming at V came to 10 bases and at J to 0 bases, leaving 18 bases not matched to a gene. The CDR3 sequence: CANGGARGVDCSYNSPLHF. The CDR3 nucleotides read TGTGCCAACGGGGGGGCCAGGGGGGTCGATTGCTCCTATAATTCACCCCTCCACTTT.